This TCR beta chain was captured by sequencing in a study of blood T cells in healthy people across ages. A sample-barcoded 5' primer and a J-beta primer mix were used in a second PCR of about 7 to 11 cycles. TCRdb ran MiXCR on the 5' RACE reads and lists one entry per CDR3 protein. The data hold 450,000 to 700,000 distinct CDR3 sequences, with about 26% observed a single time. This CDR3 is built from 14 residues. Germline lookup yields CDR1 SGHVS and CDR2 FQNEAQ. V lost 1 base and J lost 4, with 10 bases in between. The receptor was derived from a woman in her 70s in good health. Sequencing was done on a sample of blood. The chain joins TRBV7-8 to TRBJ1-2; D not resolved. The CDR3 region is CASSLEAATYGYTF. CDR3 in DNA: TGTGCCAGCAGCTTAGAGGCCGCTACCTATGGCTACACCTTC.